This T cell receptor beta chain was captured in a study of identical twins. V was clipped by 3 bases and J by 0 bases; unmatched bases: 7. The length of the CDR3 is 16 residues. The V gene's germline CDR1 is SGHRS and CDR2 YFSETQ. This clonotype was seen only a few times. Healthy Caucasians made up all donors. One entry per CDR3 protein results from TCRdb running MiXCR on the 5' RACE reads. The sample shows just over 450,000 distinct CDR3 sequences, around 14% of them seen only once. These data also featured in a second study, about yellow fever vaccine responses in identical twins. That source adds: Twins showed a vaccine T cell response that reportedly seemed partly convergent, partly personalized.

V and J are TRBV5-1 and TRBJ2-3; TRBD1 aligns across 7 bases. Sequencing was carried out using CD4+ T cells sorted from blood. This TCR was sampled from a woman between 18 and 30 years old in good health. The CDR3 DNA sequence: TGCGCCAGCAGCTCCGGGGACAGAGCTAGCACAGATACGCAGTATTTT. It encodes CASSSGDRASTDTQYF.